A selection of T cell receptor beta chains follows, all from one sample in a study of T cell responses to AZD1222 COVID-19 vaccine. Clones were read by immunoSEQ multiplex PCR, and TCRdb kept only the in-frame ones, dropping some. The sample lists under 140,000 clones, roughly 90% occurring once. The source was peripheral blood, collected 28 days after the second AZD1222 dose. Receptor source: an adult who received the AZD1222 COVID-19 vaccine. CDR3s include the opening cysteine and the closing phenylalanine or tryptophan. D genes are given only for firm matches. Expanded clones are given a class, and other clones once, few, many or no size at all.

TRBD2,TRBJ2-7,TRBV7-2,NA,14,CASSKGRAFYEQYF,TGTGCCAGCAGCAAAGGGAGGGCCTTCTACGAGCAGTACTTC
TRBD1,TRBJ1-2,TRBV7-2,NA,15,CASREPGQGIYGYTF,TGTGCCAGCAGAGAACCGGGACAGGGGATCTATGGCTACACCTTC
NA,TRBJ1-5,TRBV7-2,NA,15,CASSLSSNSNQPQHF,TGTGCCAGCAGCTTAAGCAGTAATAGCAATCAGCCCCAGCATTTT
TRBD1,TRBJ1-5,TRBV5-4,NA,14,CASSFDRGNQPQHF,TGTGCCAGCAGCTTTGACAGGGGGAATCAGCCCCAGCATTTT
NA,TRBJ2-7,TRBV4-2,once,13,CASSQEINYEQYF,TGTGCCAGCAGCCAAGAGATCAACTACGAGCAGTACTTC
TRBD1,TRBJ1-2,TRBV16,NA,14,CASSQSPTGYGYTF,TGTGCCAGCAGCCAATCGCCGACAGGGTATGGCTACACCTTC
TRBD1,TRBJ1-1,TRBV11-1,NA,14,CASSPRQGRSEAFF,TGTGCCAGCAGCCCACGACAGGGGAGGTCTGAAGCTTTCTTT
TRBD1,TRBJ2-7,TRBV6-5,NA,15,CASSRAWDSYYEQYF,TGTGCCAGCAGTAGGGCCTGGGACAGCTACTACGAGCAGTACTTC
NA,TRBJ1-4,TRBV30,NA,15,CAWSVLAGSGEKLFF,TGTGCCTGGAGTGTTCTCGCAGGGTCAGGTGAAAAACTGTTTTTT
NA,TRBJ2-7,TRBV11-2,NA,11,CASSISYEQYF,TGTGCCAGCAGCATCTCCTACGAGCAGTACTTC
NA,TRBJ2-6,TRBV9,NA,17,CASSVGPTTSGANVLTF,TGTGCCAGCAGCGTAGGGCCAACAACCTCTGGGGCCAACGTCCTGACTTTC
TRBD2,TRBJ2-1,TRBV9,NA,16,CASSETSGGAFGEQFF,TGTGCCAGCAGCGAAACCAGCGGGGGGGCGTTTGGTGAGCAGTTCTTC
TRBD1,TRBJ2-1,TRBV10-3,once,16,CAISEATGGWYNEQFF,TGTGCCATCAGTGAGGCCACAGGGGGTTGGTACAATGAGCAGTTCTTC
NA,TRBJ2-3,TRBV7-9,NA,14,CASSPGGGTDTQYF,TGTGCCAGCAGCCCAGGCGGGGGCACAGATACGCAGTATTTT
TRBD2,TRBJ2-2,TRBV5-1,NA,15,CASSSTSTPVGELFF,TGCGCCAGCAGCTCGACTAGCACTCCCGTAGGGGAGCTGTTTTTT
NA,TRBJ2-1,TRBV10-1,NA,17,CASSVATGESSYNEQFF,TGCGCCAGCAGTGTTGCGACGGGGGAGAGCTCCTACAATGAGCAGTTCTTC
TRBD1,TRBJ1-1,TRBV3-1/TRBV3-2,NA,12,CASSVRQGKAFF,TGTGCCAGCAGCGTAAGACAGGGGAAAGCTTTCTTT
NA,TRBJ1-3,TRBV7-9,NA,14,CASSAGQPGNTIYF,TGTGCCAGCAGCGCCGGACAGCCAGGAAACACCATATATTTT
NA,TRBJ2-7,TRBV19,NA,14,CASSMAWQNYEQYF,TGTGCCAGTAGTATGGCGTGGCAGAACTACGAGCAGTACTTC
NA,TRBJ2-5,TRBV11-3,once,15,CASSRGWGRGETQYF,TGTGCCAGCAGCCGGGGATGGGGACGGGGGGAGACCCAGTACTTC
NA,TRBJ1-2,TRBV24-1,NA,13,CATTEPGHYGYTF,TGTGCCACCACGGAACCAGGGCACTATGGCTACACCTTC
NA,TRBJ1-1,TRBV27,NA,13,CASSLEAFTEAFF,TGTGCCAGCAGTTTAGAAGCGTTCACTGAAGCTTTCTTT
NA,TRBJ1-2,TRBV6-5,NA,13,CASSYSAVYGYTF,TGTGCCAGCAGTTACTCGGCTGTCTATGGCTACACCTTC
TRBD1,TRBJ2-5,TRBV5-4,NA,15,CASSRPGTGEETQYF,TGTGCCAGCAGCCGCCCCGGGACAGGGGAAGAGACCCAGTACTTC
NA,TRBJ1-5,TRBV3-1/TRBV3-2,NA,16,CASSQDFGSANQPQHF,TGTGCCAGCAGCCAAGACTTCGGGTCAGCCAATCAGCCCCAGCATTTT
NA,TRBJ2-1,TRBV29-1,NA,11,CSVDGAIGQFF,TGCAGCGTTGACGGGGCTATTGGGCAGTTCTTC
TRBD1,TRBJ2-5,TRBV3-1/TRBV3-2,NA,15,CASSQVPGQQETQYF,TGTGCCAGCAGCCAAGTGCCGGGACAGCAAGAGACCCAGTACTTC
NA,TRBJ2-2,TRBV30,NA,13,CAWSFGYTGELFF,TGTGCCTGGAGTTTCGGGTACACCGGGGAGCTGTTTTTT
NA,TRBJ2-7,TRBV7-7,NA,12,CASRRLWSEQYF,TGTGCTAGCAGACGTCTATGGTCCGAGCAGTACTTC
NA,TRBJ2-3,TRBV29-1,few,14,CSVEAQASTDTQYF,TGCAGCGTTGAAGCGCAGGCAAGCACAGATACGCAGTATTTT
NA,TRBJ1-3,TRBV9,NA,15,CASSVFGDVGNTIYF,TGTGCCAGCAGCGTATTCGGGGATGTTGGAAACACCATATATTTT
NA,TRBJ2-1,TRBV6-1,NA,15,CASSEAMGDYNEQFF,TGTGCCAGCAGTGAAGCCATGGGGGATTACAATGAGCAGTTCTTC
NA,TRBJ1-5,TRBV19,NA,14,CASKRGPVGQPQHF,TGTGCCAGTAAGCGGGGGCCCGTAGGTCAGCCCCAGCATTTT
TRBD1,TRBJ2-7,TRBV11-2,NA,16,CASSLNPGQATYEQYF,TGTGCCAGCAGCTTAAACCCGGGACAGGCTACCTACGAGCAGTACTTC
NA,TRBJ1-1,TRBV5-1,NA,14,CASSLARANTEAFF,TGCGCCAGCAGCTTGGCCAGAGCTAACACTGAAGCTTTCTTT
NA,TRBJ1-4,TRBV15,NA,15,CATSREGAESEKLFF,TGTGCCACCAGCAGAGAGGGCGCCGAGAGCGAAAAACTGTTTTTT
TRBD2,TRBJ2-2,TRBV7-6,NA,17,CASSLLAGVLDTGELFF,TGTGCCAGCAGCTTGTTAGCGGGGGTCTTGGACACCGGGGAGCTGTTTTTT
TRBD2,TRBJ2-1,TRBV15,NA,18,CATSGPVSGKSSYNEQFF,TGTGCCACCAGCGGACCGGTGAGCGGGAAGAGCTCCTACAATGAGCAGTTCTTC
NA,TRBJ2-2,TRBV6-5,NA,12,CASGSNTGELFF,TGTGCCAGCGGGTCGAACACCGGGGAGCTGTTTTTT
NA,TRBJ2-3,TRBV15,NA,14,CATSGWGGTDTQYF,TGTGCCACCAGCGGGTGGGGCGGCACAGATACGCAGTATTTT
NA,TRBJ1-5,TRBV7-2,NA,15,CASSFSRDSNQPQHF,TGTGCCAGCAGCTTTTCCAGGGATAGCAATCAGCCCCAGCATTTT
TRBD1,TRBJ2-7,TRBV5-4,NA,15,CASSLDQGATYEQYF,TGTGCCAGCAGCTTGGACCAGGGGGCCACCTACGAGCAGTACTTC
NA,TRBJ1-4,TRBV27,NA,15,CASSLSRWSNEKLFF,TGTGCCAGCAGTTTATCCCGGTGGAGTAATGAAAAACTGTTTTTT
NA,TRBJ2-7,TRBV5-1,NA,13,CASSAGQSYEQYF,TGCGCCAGCAGCGCGGGACAGTCCTACGAGCAGTACTTC
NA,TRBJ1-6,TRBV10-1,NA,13,CASSESGNSPLHF,TGCGCCAGCAGTGAGTCAGGGAATTCACCCCTCCACTTT
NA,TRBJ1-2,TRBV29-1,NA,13,CSVDAYGDYGYTF,TGCAGCGTTGACGCGTACGGGGACTATGGCTACACCTTC
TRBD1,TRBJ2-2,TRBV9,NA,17,CASSTHDRGWDTGELFF,TGTGCCAGCAGCACACACGACAGGGGCTGGGACACCGGGGAGCTGTTTTTT
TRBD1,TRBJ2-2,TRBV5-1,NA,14,CASSGSGGTGELFF,TGCGCCAGCAGTGGTTCAGGGGGTACCGGGGAGCTGTTTTTT
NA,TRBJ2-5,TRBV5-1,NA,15,CASSLDRAVQETQYF,TGCGCCAGCAGCTTGGACAGGGCTGTACAAGAGACCCAGTACTTC
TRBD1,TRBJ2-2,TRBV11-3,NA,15,CASSFRGQDTGELFF,TGTGCCAGCAGCTTCAGGGGGCAGGACACCGGGGAGCTGTTTTTT
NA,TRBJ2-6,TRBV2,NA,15,CASSVEGSGANVLTF,TGTGCCAGCAGTGTTGAGGGGTCTGGGGCCAACGTCCTGACTTTC
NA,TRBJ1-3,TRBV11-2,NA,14,CASSLGGLGNTIYF,TGTGCCAGCAGCTTAGGAGGACTGGGAAACACCATATATTTT
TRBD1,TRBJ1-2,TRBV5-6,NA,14,CASSLGQGNYGYTF,TGTGCCAGCAGCCTGGGACAGGGGAACTATGGCTACACCTTC
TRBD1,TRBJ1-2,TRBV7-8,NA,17,CASSFPSRDRESYGYTF,TGTGCCAGCAGCTTCCCCAGCCGGGACAGGGAATCCTATGGCTACACCTTC
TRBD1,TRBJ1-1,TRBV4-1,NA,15,CASSKQGAGNTEAFF,TGCGCCAGCAGCAAACAGGGGGCAGGTAACACTGAAGCTTTCTTT